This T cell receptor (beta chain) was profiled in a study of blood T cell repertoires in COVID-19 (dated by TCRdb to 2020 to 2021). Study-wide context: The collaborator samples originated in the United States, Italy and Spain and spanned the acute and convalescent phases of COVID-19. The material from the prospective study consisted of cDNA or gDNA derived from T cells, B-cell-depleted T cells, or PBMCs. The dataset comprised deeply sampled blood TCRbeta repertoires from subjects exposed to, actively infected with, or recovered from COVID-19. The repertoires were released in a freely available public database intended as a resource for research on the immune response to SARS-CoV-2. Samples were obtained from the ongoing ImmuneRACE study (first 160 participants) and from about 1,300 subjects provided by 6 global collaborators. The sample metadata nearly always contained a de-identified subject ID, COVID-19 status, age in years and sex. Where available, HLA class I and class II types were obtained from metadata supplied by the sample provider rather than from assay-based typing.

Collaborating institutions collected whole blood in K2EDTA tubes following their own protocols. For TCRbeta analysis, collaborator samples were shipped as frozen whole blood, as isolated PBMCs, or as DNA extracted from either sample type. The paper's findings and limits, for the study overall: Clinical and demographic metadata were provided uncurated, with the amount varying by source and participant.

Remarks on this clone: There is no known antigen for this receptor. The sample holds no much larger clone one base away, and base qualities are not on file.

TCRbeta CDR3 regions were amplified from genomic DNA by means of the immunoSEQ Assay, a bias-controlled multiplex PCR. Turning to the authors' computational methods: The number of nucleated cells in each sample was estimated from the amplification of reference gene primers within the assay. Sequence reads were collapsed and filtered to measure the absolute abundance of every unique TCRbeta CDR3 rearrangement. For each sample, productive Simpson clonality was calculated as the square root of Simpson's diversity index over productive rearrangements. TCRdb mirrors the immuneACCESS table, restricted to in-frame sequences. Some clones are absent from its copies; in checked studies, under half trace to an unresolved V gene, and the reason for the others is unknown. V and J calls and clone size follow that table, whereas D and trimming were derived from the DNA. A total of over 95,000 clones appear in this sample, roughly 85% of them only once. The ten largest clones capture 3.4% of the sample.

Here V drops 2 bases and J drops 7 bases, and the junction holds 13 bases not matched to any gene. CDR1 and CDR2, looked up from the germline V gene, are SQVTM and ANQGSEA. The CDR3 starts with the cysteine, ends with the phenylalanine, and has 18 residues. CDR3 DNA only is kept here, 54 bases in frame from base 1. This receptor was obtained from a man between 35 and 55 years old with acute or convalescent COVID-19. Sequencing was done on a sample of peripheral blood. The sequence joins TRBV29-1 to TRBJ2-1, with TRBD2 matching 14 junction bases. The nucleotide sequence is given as TGCAGCGTTGAAAGGGGGACTAGCGGGGGATCGGAGGGTAATGAGCAGTTCTTC. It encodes CSVERGTSGGSEGNEQFF.